Below, 29 T cell receptor beta chains from the same sample are listed, as sequenced in a study of blood T cell repertoires in COVID-19. The assay was immunoSEQ multiplex PCR, and TCRdb's table has in-frame clones only and misses some. This table holds 70,000 or so clones, around 90% found once. The sample was peripheral blood. Source of these receptors: a woman older than 75 with active or convalescent COVID-19.

This sequence joins TRBV6-6 and TRBJ2-7, with D perhaps TRBD1 (5 bases). The CDR3 is made up of 15 amino acids. The V end was cut by 0 bases, the J end by 4 bases, with 13 bases between. CDR1 and CDR2 from the germline V gene are MNHNY and SVGAGI (reference sequence). The CDR3 spells CASSYSKGLGYEQYF. The CDR3 DNA sequence: TGTGCCAGCAGTTACTCGAAGGGGCTTGGGTACGAGCAGTACTTC.

The rearrangement joins TRBV19 to TRBJ1-1; 7 bases align to TRBD1. Germline V gives CDR1 LNHDA, CDR2 SQIVND (reference sequence). With V trimmed by 8 bases and J by 8 bases, 5 bases remained unmatched. The CDR3 is 11 amino acids. CDR3 residues: CASSDRDEAFF. In DNA form, the CDR3 reads TGTGCCAGTTCCGACAGGGACGAAGCTTTCTTT.

The chain links TRBV19 to TRBJ2-5; 7 nucleotides align to TRBD1. V shed 5 bases, J shed 2 bases, and the junction held 2 bases outside the gene matches. CDR3 length equals 13 residues. In germline, CDR1 is LNHDA, CDR2 SQIVND (reference sequence). The CDR3: CASSWDRQETQYF. For the CDR3, the DNA is TGTGCCAGTAGTTGGGACAGACAAGAGACCCAGTACTTC.

This clone was picked up one time. The chain links TRBV4-2 to TRBJ2-7, with 12 bases identical to TRBD2. V was pared by 1 base and J by 2 bases, with 6 bases of the junction left unmatched. Germline CDR1 and CDR2: LGHNA and YNFKEQ. This CDR3 spans 17 amino acids. The CDR3 bases are TGTGCCAGCAGCCAAGCCGTGACTAGCGGGGGAACCTACGAGCAGTACTTC. Its translation is CASSQAVTSGGTYEQYF.

This chain joins TRBV5-1 and TRBJ1-6, with TRBD1 matching 7 bases. There are 17 residues in the CDR3. The junction had 16 bases not matched to a gene; V was cut back by 6 bases and J by 7 bases. From germline, CDR1 is SGHRS and CDR2 YFSETQ. The CDR3 region has the DNA TGCGCCAGCACCCCTCAGGGGGTGGGCAATGCCAATTCACCCCTCCACTTT. This gives the protein CASTPQGVGNANSPLHF.

The gene calls are TRBV4-1 and TRBJ1-6; D gene unclear. This CDR3 has 18 amino acids. Trimming stripped 0 bases from V and 8 bases from J, with 20 bases between. Per germline, CDR1 MGHRA and CDR2 YSYEKL. This CDR3 is CASSQEALTGGGDSPLHF. CDR3 nucleotide sequence: TGCGCCAGCAGCCAAGAGGCCTTGACCGGAGGTGGTGATTCACCCCTCCACTTT.

This sequence joins TRBV24-1 and TRBJ2-2; 9 bases map to TRBD2. V was pared by 2 bases and J by 6 bases, with 6 bases of the junction left unmatched. Germline V lookup: CDR1 KGHDR, CDR2 SFDVKD. This CDR3 is built from 16 residues. This chain's CDR3 is CATSDSRGGQAGELFF. CDR3 nucleotides: TGTGCCACCAGTGATTCGCGGGGGGGCCAAGCCGGGGAGCTGTTTTTT.

This sequence joins TRBV18 and TRBJ2-5; weak D call: TRBD1 (6 bases). Trimming took off 2 bases at V and 5 bases at J, with 9 bases between the two ends. CDR1 and CDR2 from the germline V gene are KGHSH and LQKENI. This CDR3 is built from 13 residues. CDR3: CASSPGQGETQYF. CDR3 nucleotides: TGTGCCAGCTCACCAGGTCAGGGGGAGACCCAGTACTTC.

This sequence joins TRBV6-5 and TRBJ2-7; 7 bases are a match to TRBD2. The CDR3 is 15 residues long. Germline V gene lookup returns CDR1 MNHEY and CDR2 SVGAGI. Germline trimming cut 6 bases from V and 1 base from J; bases unmatched to any gene: 9. The CDR3 spells CASRSTSRLSYEQYF. The CDR3 region has the DNA TGTGCCAGCAGGTCGACTAGCCGACTATCCTACGAGCAGTACTTC.

The chain is built from TRBV7-2 and TRBJ2-1; 9 positions match TRBD2. This CDR3 comprises 15 residues. The V and J ends lost 1 base and 3 bases, in that order; junction bases with no gene match: 1. Per germline, CDR1 SGHTA and CDR2 FQGNSA. The CDR3 nucleotides read TGTGCCAGCAGCTTAGGACTAGCGGACTACAATGAGCAGTTCTTC. It encodes CASSLGLADYNEQFF.

There are a few counts of this clone. The chain combines TRBV6-5 with TRBJ1-1; no clear D gene. This CDR3 contains 13 residues. Germline loops: CDR1 MNHEY, CDR2 SVGAGI. V dropped 2 bases and J dropped 5 bases, with 9 bases sitting between them. The CDR3 loop is CASSYEMWTEAFF. DNA of the CDR3: TGTGCCAGCAGTTACGAGATGTGGACTGAAGCTTTCTTT.

The chain has TRBV5-1 and TRBJ1-4, with D possibly matching TRBD1 (6 bases). Germline V gene data show CDR1 as SGHRS and CDR2 as YFSETQ. Trimming pared 4 bases from V and 4 bases from J, leaving 17 bases between. The CDR3 extends over 16 amino acids. The CDR3 sequence: CASSHGMDSLNEKLFF. The CDR3, as DNA: TGCGCCAGCAGCCACGGAATGGACAGTCTTAATGAAAAACTGTTTTTT.

The rearrangement links TRBV6-2 or TRBV6-3 to TRBJ1-1; no definite D call. The CDR3 runs 15 residues. Per germline, CDR1 MNHEY and CDR2 SVGEGT. The V gene lost 2 bases and the J gene lost 0 bases, with 10 bases spanning the gap. CDR3 region: CASSYALGVNTEAFF. The CDR3 nucleotides read TGTGCCAGCAGTTACGCCCTCGGAGTGAACACTGAAGCTTTCTTT.

The J gene is TRBJ2-2, the V gene TRBV6-4, with a weak D call TRBD1 (6 bases). Per the germline V gene, CDR1 is MRHNA and CDR2 is SNTAGT. The CDR3 is 14 residues long. The V end lost 11 bases, the J end lost 3 bases, and 16 bases lay between the germline ends. The CDR3 here is CALGEQGDTGELFF. The CDR3 DNA reads as TGTGCCCTCGGTGAACAGGGAGACACCGGGGAGCTGTTTTTT.

CDR3 amino acids: CASSRDSATNEKLFF. The CDR3 DNA is TGTGCCAGCAGTAGGGACAGCGCAACTAATGAAAAACTGTTTTTT. This chain uses TRBV2 with TRBJ1-4; 7 nucleotides line up with TRBD1. The germline V gene has CDR1 SNHLY and CDR2 FYNNEI. The J segment lost 0 bases and the V segment lost 5 bases, leaving 3 bases of the junction unmatched. This CDR3 comprises 15 residues.

The chain uses TRBV10-1 and TRBJ2-1, with 9 bases fitting TRBD2. Germline-derived CDR1 and CDR2 are WNHNN and SYGVQD (reference sequence). J was trimmed by 8 bases and V by 5 bases; bases with no gene match: 7. CDR3 length: 14 residues. The CDR3 loop reads CASSSSGGMDEQFF. The CDR3 coding sequence is TGCGCCAGCAGTTCCAGCGGGGGGATGGATGAGCAGTTCTTC.

This chain links TRBV29-1 with TRBJ2-4; D perhaps matches TRBD2 (5 bases). Germline V gene data show CDR1 as SQVTM and CDR2 as ANQGSEA. The CDR3 totals 15 residues. V dropped 2 bases and J dropped 4 bases, with 15 bases sitting between them. CDR3 sequence reads: CSVEYIEGIKNIQYF. CDR3 bases: TGCAGCGTTGAATATATCGAGGGCATTAAAAACATTCAGTACTTC.

The rearrangement joins TRBV5-1 to TRBJ2-5, with D possibly matching TRBD1 (5 bases). The V gene's germline CDR1 is SGHRS and CDR2 YFSETQ. The CDR3 consists of 16 residues. Trimming pared 3 bases from V and 1 base from J, leaving 16 bases between. CDR3 nucleotide sequence: TGCGCCAGCAGCTCCAGAAAGACAGCCTTCCAAGAGACCCAGTACTTC. It yields the protein CASSSRKTAFQETQYF.

The genes are TRBV19 and TRBJ2-1; 8 positions match TRBD2. This CDR3 is built from 15 residues. With V trimmed by 6 bases and J by 1 base, 5 bases remained unmatched. Germline V gene data show CDR1 as LNHDA and CDR2 as SQIVND (reference sequence). The CDR3 nucleotides read TGTGCCAGTAGCTGGACTAGCCCTTCCTACAATGAGCAGTTCTTC. Its protein is CASSWTSPSYNEQFF. Together with reference TRBV19 and TRBJ2-1, the CDR3 gives the full variable domain: DGGITQSPKYLFRKEGQNVTLSCEQNLNHDAMYWYRQDPGQGLRLIYYSQIVNDFQKGDIAEGYSVSREKKESFPLTVTSAQKNPTAFYLCASSWTSPSYNEQFFGPGTRLTVL.

V gene TRBV6-5 combines with J gene TRBJ1-5; 9 bases align to TRBD1. CDR1 is MNHEY and CDR2 is SVGAGI in the germline V gene. The CDR3 length is 12 residues. The ends lost 6 bases at V and 7 bases at J; junction bases unmatched: 1. The CDR3 nucleotides are TGTGCCAGCAGGGACAGGGGCCAGCCCCAGCATTTT. The encoded protein is CASRDRGQPQHF.

The chain joins TRBV7-2 to TRBJ2-3, with 7 bases aligning to TRBD2. The CDR3 has 18 amino acids. V was clipped by 5 bases and J by 0 bases; unmatched bases: 14. Germline V lookup: CDR1 SGHTA, CDR2 FQGNSA. The CDR3 DNA follows: TGTGCCAGCAGCCCCACCGGGGGGTCCCAGCTTAGCACAGATACGCAGTATTTT. Protein sequence: CASSPTGGSQLSTDTQYF.

The J gene is TRBJ1-2, the V gene TRBV4-2; D is possibly TRBD1 (5 bases). Looked up from germline, CDR1 is LGHNA and CDR2 is YNFKEQ. Trimming removed 3 bases from V and 0 bases from J, with 11 bases in between. The CDR3 covers 15 residues. Written as DNA, the CDR3 is TGTGCCAGCAGCCAGTTCGACAGCTCTAACTATGGCTACACCTTC. Protein product: CASSQFDSSNYGYTF.

The V and J genes are TRBV9 and TRBJ1-4; 7 nucleotides line up with TRBD1. This CDR3 contains 14 residues. V was clipped by 4 bases and J by 8 bases; unmatched bases: 8. Germline CDR1 SGDLS, CDR2 YYNGEE. The CDR3 region is CASSTSGTVEKLFF. In DNA form, the CDR3 reads TGTGCCAGCAGCACCTCCGGGACAGTAGAAAAACTGTTTTTT.

The V gene is TRBV12-5, the J gene TRBJ2-2, with a tentative D call TRBD1 (6 bases). The CDR3 sequence is 14 residues long. The V end was cut by 1 base, the J end by 8 bases, with 11 bases between. Germline CDR1 and CDR2: LGHNT and FRNRAP. As DNA, the CDR3 is TGTGCTAGTGGTTTGGAAACAGGGTTTGGGGAGCTGTTTTTT. It specifies CASGLETGFGELFF.

This chain connects TRBV30 to TRBJ1-3, with D hard to call. The CDR3 loop spans 13 amino acids. Trimming removed 1 base at V and 4 bases at J, with 8 bases between. Germline V CDR1 and CDR2: GTSNPN, SVGIG (reference sequence). CDR3 sequence (DNA): TGTGCCTGGAGTGGTGCGGGCGGAAACACCATATATTTT. This translates into CAWSGAGGNTIYF.

CDR3 sequence reads: CSASPGGRQPQHF. CDR3 DNA: TGCAGTGCTAGTCCAGGGGGCAGGCAGCCCCAGCATTTT. The chain combines TRBV20-1 with TRBJ1-5; 8 bases map to TRBD1. CDR1 and CDR2 from the germline V gene are DFQATT and SNEGSKA (reference sequence). The trim removed 3 bases at V and 7 bases at J, leaving 5 bases unmatched. CDR3 length equals 13 residues.

As DNA, the CDR3 is TGTGCCAGCAGTTTCGCAGCAACTAATGAAAAACTGTTTTTT. It yields the protein CASSFAATNEKLFF. The chain is built from TRBV27 and TRBJ1-4, with D unclear. Germline V gene data show CDR1 as MNHEY and CDR2 as SMNVEV (reference sequence). V was shortened by 3 bases and J by 0 bases, with 5 bases between the two germline ends. The CDR3 spans 14 residues.

The chain employs TRBV4-3 and TRBJ2-2, with D hard to call. The CDR3 runs to 17 residues. Trimming removed 0 bases at V and 2 bases at J, with 13 bases between. Germline V lookup: CDR1 LGHNA, CDR2 YSLEER. For the CDR3, the DNA is TGCGCCAGCAGCCAAGATTACACACAGTTAAACACCGGGGAGCTGTTTTTT. Translating gives CASSQDYTQLNTGELFF.

The rearrangement uses TRBV19 and TRBJ2-3, with 7 bases aligning to TRBD1. CDR1 and CDR2 from the germline V gene are LNHDA and SQIVND (reference sequence). The CDR3 spans 15 residues. With 1 base clipped from V and 5 bases from J, the junction kept 6 bases outside the gene matches. The CDR3 loop reads CASSIALTGQDTQYF. In DNA form, the CDR3 reads TGTGCCAGTAGTATAGCCCTGACAGGGCAAGATACGCAGTATTTT.